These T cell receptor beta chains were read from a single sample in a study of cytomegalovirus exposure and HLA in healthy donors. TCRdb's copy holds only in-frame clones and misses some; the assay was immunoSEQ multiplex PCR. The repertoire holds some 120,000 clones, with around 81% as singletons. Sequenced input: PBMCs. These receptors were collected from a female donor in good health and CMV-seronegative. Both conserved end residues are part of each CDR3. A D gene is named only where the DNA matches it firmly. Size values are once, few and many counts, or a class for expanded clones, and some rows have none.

TGTGCCGGCCGGGACAGGGGTAAGAACACTGAAGCTTTCTTT	CAGRDRGKNTEAFF	TRBJ1-1	TRBD1	-	TRBV30	14
TGTGCCAGCAGCCCTCAGCAAAACAGGGCCCAGCCCCAGCATTTT	CASSPQQNRAQPQHF	TRBJ1-5	-	-	TRBV6-1	15
TGTGCCACCGATGACAGGGTTGGTGGTAATTCACCCCTCCACTTT	CATDDRVGGNSPLHF	TRBJ1-6	TRBD1	-	TRBV6-1	15
TGTGCCAGCAGTCGCGCCATGATGGAGTACTTC	CASSRAMMEYF	TRBJ2-7	-	-	TRBV6-5	11
TGTGCCAGTAATCCGGCCAGCAGGTTGAACACTGAAGCTTTCTTT	CASNPASRLNTEAFF	TRBJ1-1	-	-	TRBV19	15
TGTGCCAGCAGCCAGATGGGACAGGGGGCTGGCTATGGCTACACCTTC	CASSQMGQGAGYGYTF	TRBJ1-2	TRBD1	-	TRBV4-2	16
TGCAGCGTTCTCCCAGTTAGGGGCCAGCGGGGGCCCTTCTTC	CSVLPVRGQRGPFF	TRBJ2-1	TRBD2	few	TRBV29-1	14
TGTGCCAGCAGCATTTGGACAGCGGGGGAAGCTTTCTTT	CASSIWTAGEAFF	TRBJ1-1	-	-	TRBV7-2	13
TGTGCCAGCTCACGTGGGACTCCGGGAAGCGGTAGCGACACTGAAGCTTTCTTT	CASSRGTPGSGSDTEAFF	TRBJ1-1	-	-	TRBV18	18
TGTGCCAGTAGGGCCCAAGGAGCGGGAGTGTTCGAGCAGTACTTC	CASRAQGAGVFEQYF	TRBJ2-7	TRBD2	-	TRBV19	15
TGTGCCTGGAGCCCGACTAGACCCCACTACGAGCAGTACTTC	CAWSPTRPHYEQYF	TRBJ2-7	-	few	TRBV30	14
TGTGCCAGCAGTCACCCCTCTGAGGATACGCAGTATTTT	CASSHPSEDTQYF	TRBJ2-3	-	-	TRBV28	13
TGTGCCAGTAGTATAGTCGGACAGGGGAACACTGAAGCTTTCTTT	CASSIVGQGNTEAFF	TRBJ1-1	TRBD1	-	TRBV19	15
TGTGCCAGTAGTAGAGATACAGGGGGCGCGGGGCAGCCCCAGCATTTT	CASSRDTGGAGQPQHF	TRBJ1-5	TRBD1	-	TRBV19	16
TGCGCCAGCAGCTTACCTGGTTCGGGAACAGATACGCAGTATTTT	CASSLPGSGTDTQYF	TRBJ2-3	-	-	TRBV5-1	15
TGTGCCAGCAGTTATGGGGGAGGCACTGAAGCTTTCTTT	CASSYGGGTEAFF	TRBJ1-1	-	-	TRBV6-5	13
TGTGCCAGCTCACCGGGCGCCGGGGGACAGATTAATGAAAAACTGTTTTTT	CASSPGAGGQINEKLFF	TRBJ1-4	TRBD1	-	TRBV18	17
TGTGCCAGCACTAGACAGGGTACAGGGGAGCAGTTCTTC	CASTRQGTGEQFF	TRBJ2-1	TRBD1	-	TRBV6-1	13
TGTGCCAGCAGTCCTGGAGGGCTCCGTACCAACACTGAAGCTTTCTTT	CASSPGGLRTNTEAFF	TRBJ1-1	-	-	TRBV9	16
TGTGCCAGCAGCTTAGGCGAGCAAGAGACCCAGTACTTC	CASSLGEQETQYF	TRBJ2-5	-	-	TRBV11-2	13
TGTGCCAGCAGCCAAGATCGGCTACGAGGGTACTATGGCTACACCTTC	CASSQDRLRGYYGYTF	TRBJ1-2	-	-	TRBV14	16
TGTGCCAGCAGCGCACGAAGCCACGGGGTAGTGAGCTATGGCTACACCTTC	CASSARSHGVVSYGYTF	TRBJ1-2	-	-	TRBV9	17
TGTGCCAGCAGTCCTACTCAGGGTCTTTCCTGGAACACTGAAGCTTTCTTT	CASSPTQGLSWNTEAFF	TRBJ1-1	-	-	TRBV7-9	17
TGTGCCAGTCGGTTCCTAGCTAGCGGGACTTACGAGCAGTACTTC	CASRFLASGTYEQYF	TRBJ2-7	TRBD2	-	TRBV7-6	15
TGTGCCAGCAGCCAAGGAGCGGGAGAAGGGTACGAGCAGTACTTC	CASSQGAGEGYEQYF	TRBJ2-7	TRBD2	few	TRBV4-2	15
TGTGCCAGCTCACTTCGCACCGGGGAGCTGTTTTTT	CASSLRTGELFF	TRBJ2-2	-	-	TRBV18	12
TGTGCCATCAGTGAGTCGGAGGGCCGGAGTGAAGCTTTCTTT	CAISESEGRSEAFF	TRBJ1-1	-	once	TRBV10-3	14
TGTGCTAGCAGCTTCAGCGGGGGTGGTGAGACCCAGTACTTC	CASSFSGGGETQYF	TRBJ2-5	TRBD2	-	TRBV7-7	14
TGTGCCAGCAGGGGCTACAGGGGGCGCGGCTATGGCTACACCTTC	CASRGYRGRGYGYTF	TRBJ1-2	TRBD1	few	TRBV6-1	15
TGTGCCAGCAGCCCTGACCCGCCAGGGCCCTCTGGGGCCAACGTCCTGACTTTC	CASSPDPPGPSGANVLTF	TRBJ2-6	-	-	TRBV11-1	18
TGTGCCAGCAGCCAGGGACTAGCGGGGGCCGACGAGCAGTACTTC	CASSQGLAGADEQYF	TRBJ2-7	TRBD2	-	TRBV5-4	15
TGTGCCAGCCCAGGGGGGAACACAGATACGCAGTATTTT	CASPGGNTDTQYF	TRBJ2-3	-	-	TRBV18	13
TGTGCCAGCAGCTTAGCGGTGGCCCGCGGAAACACCATATATTTT	CASSLAVARGNTIYF	TRBJ1-3	-	few	TRBV7-9	15
TGTGCCAGCTCACCACCATCCAAACGAGAGGGGCCCCAGCATTTT	CASSPPSKREGPQHF	TRBJ1-5	-	few	TRBV18	15
TGTGCCAGCAACCTCCTAGCGGGAGGACTCAATGAGCAGTTCTTC	CASNLLAGGLNEQFF	TRBJ2-1	TRBD2	few	TRBV28	15
TGTGCCAGCAGCGAGACTAGCGGGTTGCTCCACGAGCAGTACTTC	CASSETSGLLHEQYF	TRBJ2-7	TRBD2	-	TRBV11-2	15
TGTGCCAGCAGACATGGGGGGGCTGTAGGCGGGGAGCTGTTTTTT	CASRHGGAVGGELFF	TRBJ2-2	-	-	TRBV28	15
TGTGCCATCAGTGAGGAGGGAATCAGGGGGCGGAATCAGCCCCAGCATTTT	CAISEEGIRGRNQPQHF	TRBJ1-5	TRBD1	-	TRBV10-3	17
TGTGCCAGCAGCTTACCCCGGCTAGCTGACTACAATGAGCAGTTCTTC	CASSLPRLADYNEQFF	TRBJ2-1	-	-	TRBV5-4	16
TGTGCCACCAGCAGAGGCCGGGACAGGACCTATGGCTACACCTTC	CATSRGRDRTYGYTF	TRBJ1-2	TRBD1	-	TRBV15	15
TGTGCCAGCAGCCGGCGGTCCGGGTGGGGCGGGAGGCCACCCGAGCAGTTCTTC	CASSRRSGWGGRPPEQFF	TRBJ2-1	TRBD2	-	TRBV4-2	18
TGTGCCTGGAGTATAGCGGGACTAGGCAATGAGCAGTTCTTC	CAWSIAGLGNEQFF	TRBJ2-1	TRBD2	-	TRBV30	14